The 19 T cell receptor beta chains listed next were all sequenced from one sample in a study of blood T cell repertoires in COVID-19. Only in-frame clones appear in the TCRdb table, and some are missing; sequencing was by immunoSEQ multiplex PCR. The sample lists approximately 160,000 clones; about 88% were seen once. The sequencing input was PBMCs or T cells enriched from blood (not recorded which). These receptors originate from a woman between 45 and 60 years old who had recovered from COVID-19.

A single count supports this clone. This chain links TRBV2 with TRBJ1-6, with D maybe TRBD1 (5 bases). The germline gives CDR1 SNHLY, CDR2 FYNNEI. This CDR3 is built from 16 residues. Trimming stripped 5 bases from V and 7 bases from J, with 18 bases between. CDR3 loop: CASSPPPGGINSPLHF. Written as DNA, the CDR3 is TGTGCCAGCAGTCCTCCCCCCGGGGGGATAAATTCACCCCTCCACTTT.

This sequence joins TRBV24-1 and TRBJ1-1; 8 bases are shared with TRBD1. The V gene end was trimmed by 4 bases and the J gene end by 0 bases; junction bases not matched to a gene: 15. There are 19 residues in the CDR3. From germline, CDR1 is KGHDR and CDR2 SFDVKD. CDR3 nucleotide sequence: TGTGCCACCAGTGAACCAGACAGGGGACCCCTGTTCATGAACACTGAAGCTTTCTTT. Translating it yields CATSEPDRGPLFMNTEAFF.

This chain connects TRBV27 to TRBJ1-5; 9 bases agree with TRBD1. The V and J ends lost 5 bases and 7 bases, in that order; junction bases with no gene match: 9. CDR1 is MNHEY and CDR2 is SMNVEV in the germline V gene (reference sequence). The CDR3 runs 15 residues. CDR3 nucleotide sequence: TGTGCCAGCAGTCCGGACAGGGGAAGAGGACAGCCCCAGCATTTT. This sequence encodes CASSPDRGRGQPQHF.

The CDR3: CASSSGQGNTIYF. The CDR3, as DNA: TGTGCCAGCAGCTCGGGACAAGGAAACACCATATATTTT. This chain connects TRBV11-2 to TRBJ1-3; the D gene is possibly TRBD1 (6 bases). The CDR3 consists of 13 residues. V was cut by 4 bases and J by 4 bases, with 8 bases left in between. In germline, CDR1 is SGHAT, CDR2 FQNNGV.

This clone was counted once. The chain links TRBV5-1 to TRBJ1-1; D is possibly TRBD1 (5 bases). The CDR3 totals 14 residues. Germline loops: CDR1 SGHRS, CDR2 YFSETQ. Trimming left V 4 bases short and J 0 bases short, with 10 bases between. DNA of the CDR3: TGCGCCAGCAGCATACAGGACATGAACACTGAAGCTTTCTTT. Translation: CASSIQDMNTEAFF.

The V and J genes are TRBV28 and TRBJ2-7; the match to TRBD1 covers 8 bases. V lost 7 bases to trimming and J lost 2 bases; unmatched junction nucleotides: 4. The germline CDR1 and CDR2 sequences are MDHEN and SYDVKM. The CDR3 sequence is 13 residues long. Here the CDR3 reads CASKQGGTYEQYF. The CDR3 DNA is TGTGCCAGCAAACAGGGGGGCACCTACGAGCAGTACTTC. The full variable domain, completed using reference TRBV28 and TRBJ2-7, is DVKVTQSSRYLVKRTGEKVFLECVQDMDHENMFWYRQDPGLGLRLIYFSYDVKMKEKGDIPEGYSVSREKKERFSLILESASTNQTSMYLCASKQGGTYEQYFGPGTRLTVT.

The CDR3 nucleotides read TGTGCCAGCAGCTTTGGCGGGCTGAACACTGAAGCTTTCTTT. It is translated as CASSFGGLNTEAFF. The chain carries TRBV11-2 and TRBJ1-1; D remains unclear. CDR1 and CDR2 (germline): SGHAT, FQNNGV. Trimming removed 3 bases at V and 0 bases at J, with 8 bases between. This CDR3 has 14 residues.

The rearrangement links TRBV6-2 or TRBV6-3 to TRBJ2-6, with D maybe TRBD1 (5 bases). Trimming removed 3 bases at V and 4 bases at J, with 19 bases between. The CDR3 is made up of 18 amino acids. In germline, CDR1 is MNHEY, CDR2 SVGEGT. The CDR3, as DNA: TGTGCCAGCAGTTATTCCCTATCCTTAGGGGTAGGGGCCAACGTCCTGACTTTC. Translation: CASSYSLSLGVGANVLTF.

The V gene is TRBV20-1, the J gene TRBJ1-5; 9 bases fit TRBD1. CDR1 is DFQATT and CDR2 is SNEGSKA in the germline V gene (reference sequence). The CDR3 has 16 amino acids. Trimming at V came to 3 bases and at J to 5 bases, leaving 11 bases not matched to a gene. The CDR3 loop is CSASIGQTGGYQPQHF. CDR3 nucleotide sequence: TGCAGTGCTAGTATCGGACAGACAGGGGGTTATCAGCCCCAGCATTTT.

This chain connects TRBV11-1 to TRBJ2-4; TRBD2 might be the D (6 bases). The CDR3 runs to 16 residues. Per germline, CDR1 SGHAT and CDR2 FQDESV (reference sequence). Trimming left V 5 bases short and J 1 base short, with 15 bases between. The CDR3 sequence: CASSPRAGLAKNIQYF. The CDR3 nucleotides read TGTGCCAGCAGCCCACGCGCGGGGCTGGCCAAAAACATTCAGTACTTC.

The gene calls are TRBV5-8 and TRBJ2-2; D not resolved. Deletions cut 3 bases from V and 7 bases from J, with 13 bases between. The CDR3 runs to 14 residues. Germline CDR1 is SGHTS and CDR2 is YDEGEE. The CDR3 loop reads CASSWSRTGGELFF. Written as DNA, the CDR3 is TGTGCCAGCAGCTGGAGCCGAACGGGCGGGGAGCTGTTTTTT.

The chain uses TRBV24-1 and TRBJ2-1, with 12 nucleotides matching TRBD2. Per germline, CDR1 KGHDR and CDR2 SFDVKD. The junction had 3 bases not matched to a gene; V was cut back by 7 bases and J by 6 bases. The CDR3 length is 14 residues. The CDR3 nucleotides read TGTGCCACCAGGGCTAGCGGGAGGGGCAATGAGCAGTTCTTC. This sequence encodes CATRASGRGNEQFF.

The chain employs TRBV4-1 and TRBJ1-6; 7 nucleotides line up with TRBD1. This CDR3 contains 15 residues. The germline V gene encodes CDR1 MGHRA and CDR2 YSYEKL. Trimming took 5 bases from V and 9 from J; bases not matched to a gene: 10. As DNA, the CDR3 is TGCGCCAGCAGCACGACAGGGCTCCTTTCTTCACCCCTCCACTTT. This sequence encodes CASSTTGLLSSPLHF.

The chain employs TRBV5-1 and TRBJ2-1, with TRBD2 identical over 10 bases. V shed 1 base, J shed 8 bases, and the junction held 6 bases outside the gene matches. The CDR3 runs to 15 residues. The V gene's germline CDR1 is SGHRS and CDR2 YFSETQ. As DNA, the CDR3 is TGCGCCAGCAGCTTGCTAGCGGGAGACTTAGATGAGCAGTTCTTC. Translating gives CASSLLAGDLDEQFF.

The V and J genes are TRBV5-1 and TRBJ1-1, with D maybe TRBD1 (5 bases). Trimming removed 3 bases from V and 4 bases from J, with 13 bases in between. This CDR3 contains 14 residues. Germline CDR1 reads SGHRS; CDR2 reads YFSETQ. The CDR3 spells CASSWGRVGTEAFF. In DNA, the CDR3 is TGCGCCAGCAGCTGGGGGAGGGTAGGCACTGAAGCTTTCTTT.

The chain recombines TRBV24-1 with TRBJ2-7; a weak D match, TRBD1 (5 bases). V shed 4 bases and J shed 10 bases, with 16 bases lying between them. The CDR3 totals 13 residues. The germline CDR1 and CDR2 sequences are KGHDR and SFDVKD. Here the CDR3 reads CATSDFVKGPQYF. CDR3 in DNA: TGTGCCACCAGTGACTTCGTAAAGGGGCCACAGTACTTC.

J is TRBJ1-1 and V is TRBV3-1 (or the pseudogene TRBV3-2), with D possibly TRBD1 on 5 matching bases. V lost 6 bases and J lost 8, with 16 bases in between. The CDR3 runs 13 residues. Per the germline V gene, CDR1 is LGHDT and CDR2 is YNNKEL (reference sequence). This CDR3 is CASSLGGGWEAFF. Here the CDR3 DNA reads TGTGCCAGCAGTCTAGGTGGGGGGTGGGAAGCTTTCTTT.

V is TRBV5-4 and J is TRBJ1-1; D gene unclear. There are 15 residues in the CDR3. Germline loops: CDR1 SGHNT, CDR2 YYREEE (reference sequence). V was trimmed by 5 bases and J by 3 bases, leaving 17 bases between them. CDR3 sequence (DNA): TGTGCCAGCAGGTCCCCTTGGTCCCAGGACACTGAAGCTTTCTTT. Its protein product is CASRSPWSQDTEAFF.

The chain uses TRBV5-6 and TRBJ1-1; TRBD1 agrees at 7 bases. Germline lookup yields CDR1 SGHDT and CDR2 YYEEEE. V trimming: 3 bases; J trimming: 3 bases; junction bases outside the gene matches: 5. The CDR3 spans 14 residues. In DNA form, the CDR3 reads TGTGCCAGCAGCTGGGCCAGGGGGTACACTGAAGCTTTCTTT. Its protein is CASSWARGYTEAFF.